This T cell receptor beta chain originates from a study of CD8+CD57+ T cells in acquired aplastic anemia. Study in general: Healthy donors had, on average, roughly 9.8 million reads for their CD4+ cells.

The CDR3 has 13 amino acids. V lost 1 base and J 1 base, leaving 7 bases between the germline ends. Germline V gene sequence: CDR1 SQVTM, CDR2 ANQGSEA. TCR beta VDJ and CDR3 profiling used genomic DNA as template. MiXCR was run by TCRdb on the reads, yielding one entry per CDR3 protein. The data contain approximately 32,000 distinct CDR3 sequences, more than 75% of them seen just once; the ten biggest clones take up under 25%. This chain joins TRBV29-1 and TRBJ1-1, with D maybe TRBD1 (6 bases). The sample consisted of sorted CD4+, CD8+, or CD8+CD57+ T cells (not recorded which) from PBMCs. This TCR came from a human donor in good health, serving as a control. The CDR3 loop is CSVEGTENTEAFF. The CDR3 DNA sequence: TGCAGCGTTGAAGGGACAGAGAACACTGAAGCTTTCTTT. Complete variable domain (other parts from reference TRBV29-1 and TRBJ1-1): SAVISQKPSRDICQRGTSLTIQCQVDSQVTMMFWYRQQPGQSLTLIATANQGSEATYESGFVIDKFPISRPNLTFSTLTVSNMSPEDSSIYLCSVEGTENTEAFFGQGTRLTVV.